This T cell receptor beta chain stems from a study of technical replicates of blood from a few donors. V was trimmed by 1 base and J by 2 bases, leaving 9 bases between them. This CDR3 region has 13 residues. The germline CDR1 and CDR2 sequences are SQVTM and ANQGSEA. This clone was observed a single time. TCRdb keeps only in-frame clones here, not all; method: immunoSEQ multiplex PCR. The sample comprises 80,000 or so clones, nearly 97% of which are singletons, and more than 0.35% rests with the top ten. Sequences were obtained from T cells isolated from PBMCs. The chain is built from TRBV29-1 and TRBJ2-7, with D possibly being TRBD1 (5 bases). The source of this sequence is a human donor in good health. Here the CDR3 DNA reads TGCAGCGTTGAAGGGGCAGGGACCTACGAGCAGTACTTC. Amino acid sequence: CSVEGAGTYEQYF.